One and the same sample provided the 16 T cell receptor beta chains below, sequenced in a study of tissue T cells after allogeneic stem cell transplantation. Stated time point: mouse harvest day 14 after allogeneic transplant. Each mouse received 10^7 T-cell-depleted marrow cells plus 10^6 splenic CD5+ T cells by tail vein. Data came from immunoSEQ multiplex PCR; TCRdb stores just in-frame clones and leaves some out. This table has around 6,800 clones, roughly 32% appearing once. The sample comprised skin. These receptors all come from a female BALB/c mouse given C57BL/6 T cells with graft-versus-host disease after an allogeneic hematopoietic cell transplant.

In the case of this clone: Gene names are the mouse ones. The read terminates 1 residue ahead of where the CDR3 ends, so the germline J gene completes it. This chain connects TRBV26 to TRBJ2-7; TRBD1 might be the D (6 bases). V lost 2 bases and J lost 7, with 12 bases in between. Germline lookup yields CDR1 KGHPV and CDR2 FQNQEV (reference sequence). The CDR3 sequence is 13 residues long. Partial CDR3 DNA: TGTGCCAGCAGTCTGACAGGGATGGGAGAACAGTAC. Translation gives CASSLTGMGEQY. The full CDR3 protein reads CASSLTGMGEQYF.

A note on this clone: Mouse gene names and germline throughout. The read stops 1 residue short of the end of the CDR3; the missing end is completed from the germline J gene. The chain couples TRBV26 to TRBJ2-7, with TRBD1 matching 7 bases. Trimming removed 4 bases from V and 5 bases from J; junction bases left unmatched: 2. Germline CDR1 KGHPV, CDR2 FQNQEV (reference sequence). The CDR3 is 12 residues long. The CDR3 sequence: CASSRQGNEQYF. The CDR3 DNA, read in part, is TGTGCCAGCAGTCGACAGGGAAATGAACAGTAC.

Comment on this clone: The gene names given are mouse names. The read ends 1 residue before the CDR3 terminus; that terminus is restored from the germline J gene. V gene TRBV16 combines with J gene TRBJ2-5; the D call may be TRBD1 or TRBD2 (5 bases each). Trimming pared 7 bases from V and 6 bases from J, leaving 14 bases between. The length of the CDR3 is 13 residues. Per germline, CDR1 SGHSA and CDR2 FRNQAP. This CDR3 is CASTTRGRDTQYF. The covered CDR3 bases are TGTGCAAGCACCACCCGGGGGAGGGACACCCAGTAC.

By sample share, this clone is medium-sized. Genes here carry mouse names. The missing CDR3 end, 1 residue past where the read stops, is filled in from the germline J gene. V is TRBV23 and J is TRBJ2-4. The CDR3 is 14 residues long. Germline V CDR1 and CDR2: KGHTA, FQNQQP. CDR3 residues: CSSSQSASQNTLYF. The DNA read from the CDR3 is TGCTCCAGCAGTCAATCAGCTAGTCAAAACACCTTGTAC.

In the case of this clone: The germline and genes are mouse ones. The read ends 1 residue shy of where the CDR3 ends; the end is completed using the germline J gene. This chain links TRBV26 with TRBJ2-1; D possibly corresponds to TRBD1 (5 bases). Trimming took off 6 bases at V and 1 base at J, with 10 bases between the two ends. Germline V gene lookup returns CDR1 KGHPV and CDR2 FQNQEV (reference sequence). The CDR3 totals 14 residues. Partial CDR3 DNA: TGTGCCAGCAGGCGGACAATAAACTATGCTGAGCAGTTC. Its protein product is CASRRTINYAEQF. The CDR3 in its entirety is CASRRTINYAEQFF. The whole variable domain, filled in from reference TRBV26 and TRBJ2-1, reads NSKVIQTPRYLVKGQGQKAKMRCIPEKGHPVVFWYQQNKNNEFKFLINFQNQEVLQQIDMTEKRFSAECPSNSPCSLEIQSSEAGDSALYLCASRRTINYAEQFFGPGTRLTVL.

This clone has only a few counts. Gene names refer to mouse genes. The read stops 1 residue short of the end of the CDR3; the missing end is completed from the germline J gene. The chain carries TRBV26 and TRBJ2-4; D unclear. Trimming stripped 2 bases from V and 0 bases from J, with 6 bases between. Germline values: CDR1 KGHPV, CDR2 FQNQEV (reference sequence). The CDR3 contains 14 residues. The sequenced CDR3 bases are TGTGCCAGCAGTCTGACGGGGAGTCAAAACACCTTGTAC. Translation gives CASSLTGSQNTLY. The entire CDR3 protein reads CASSLTGSQNTLYF.

Of note for this clone: Gene and germline names: mouse. The read terminates 1 residue ahead of where the CDR3 ends, so the germline J gene completes it. The chain combines TRBV26 with TRBJ2-4; tentatively, D is TRBD1 (6 bases). The CDR3 spans 15 residues. The V gene lost 2 bases and the J gene lost 0 bases, with 9 bases spanning the gap. Germline lookup yields CDR1 KGHPV and CDR2 FQNQEV (reference sequence). The CDR3 protein is CASSLGGGSQNTLYF. CDR3 bases read: TGTGCCAGCAGTCTGGGAGGGGGAAGTCAAAACACCTTGTAC.

In regard to this clone: Genes and germline are mouse. The sequenced CDR3 bases are TGCTCCAGCACCCGGGACTGGGGGACCTATGAACAGTAC. Protein product: CSSTRDWGTYEQY. The CDR3, in full, reads CSSTRDWGTYEQYF. The V gene is TRBV23, the J gene TRBJ2-7; the table's D call, TRBD2, was not checked against the DNA. The read is 1 residue too short to cover the CDR3 end, so that end is filled in from the germline J gene. The CDR3 has 14 residues. Germline-derived CDR1 and CDR2 are KGHTA and FQNQQP.

For this clone: Gene names are the mouse ones. The read halts 1 residue ahead of the CDR3 end, with the missing end drawn from the germline J gene. This sequence joins TRBV13-3 and TRBJ1-2; TRBD1 matches 12 bases. Trimming removed 6 bases from V and 2 bases from J; junction bases left unmatched: 8. This CDR3 contains 16 residues. Germline V CDR1 and CDR2: NNHDY, SYVADS. CDR3: CASIPGQGAPNSDYTF. The sequenced part of the CDR3 DNA is TGTGCCAGCATCCCGGGACAGGGGGCGCCGAACTCCGACTACACC.

This clone was recorded a few times. Genes here carry mouse names. The read finishes 1 residue shy of the CDR3 end, and the germline J gene is used to complete it. The rearrangement links TRBV26 to TRBJ1-1, with 9 bases lining up with TRBD1. The V and J ends lost 3 bases and 4 bases, in that order; junction bases with no gene match: 3. The CDR3 contains 14 residues. The germline CDR1 and CDR2 sequences are KGHPV and FQNQEV (reference sequence). The part of the CDR3 DNA that was read is TGTGCCAGCAGTCTCGGACAGGGGAGCACAGAAGTCTTC. Protein: CASSLGQGSTEVF. The complete CDR3 reads CASSLGQGSTEVFF.

With regard to this clone: The gene names here belong to mouse. The CDR3 is cut off 1 residue early in the read; its end comes from the germline J gene. This sequence joins TRBV19 and TRBJ2-1; D may be TRBD1 (5 bases). CDR1 and CDR2 (germline): FNHDT, SITEND (reference sequence). The CDR3 sequence is 14 residues long. Trimming took off 0 bases at V and 3 bases at J, with 7 bases between the two ends. This chain's CDR3 is CASSIAGRYAEQFF. The CDR3 DNA, read in part, is TGTGCCAGCAGTATAGCAGGGCGCTATGCTGAGCAGTTC.

This clone is categorized as medium-sized (0.01 to 0.1%). Mouse gene names and germline throughout. The sequence runs out 1 residue before the end of the CDR3; the remainder is reconstructed from the germline J gene. The J gene is TRBJ2-7, the V gene TRBV13-3, with 8 bases fitting TRBD1. Germline loops: CDR1 NNHDY, CDR2 SYVADS. This CDR3 has 13 residues. V shed 2 bases, J shed 4 bases, and the junction held 2 bases outside the gene matches. The CDR3 sequence is CASSENRGYEQYF. CDR3 DNA (partial): TGTGCCAGCAGTGAAAACAGGGGGTATGAACAGTAC.

Notes on this clone: Gene and germline names: mouse. The sequence runs out 1 residue before the end of the CDR3; the remainder is reconstructed from the germline J gene. The genes are TRBV26 and TRBJ2-3; weak D call: TRBD1 (6 bases). Germline V gene data show CDR1 as KGHPV and CDR2 as FQNQEV (reference sequence). The CDR3 length is 14 residues. The V end was cut by 4 bases, the J end by 2 bases, with 10 bases between. This CDR3 is CASSPRDIAETLYF. The covered CDR3 bases are TGTGCCAGCAGTCCCCGGGACATTGCAGAAACGCTGTAT.

A remark on this clone: Gene labels here are mouse ones. The read halts 1 residue ahead of the CDR3 end, with the missing end drawn from the germline J gene. The chain carries TRBV23 and TRBJ1-2; the table names TRBD1, a call not compared with the DNA. The CDR3 is 13 residues long. CDR1 KGHTA and CDR2 FQNQQP come from the germline V gene. The CDR3 sequence: CSSSQAANSDYTF. The part of the CDR3 DNA that was read is TGCTCCAGCAGTCAAGCAGCAAACTCCGACTACACC.

This clone is medium-sized within its sample. Gene names refer to mouse genes. Sequencing ends 1 residue short of the CDR3 end; the germline J gene provides the rest. The V gene is TRBV3, the J gene TRBJ2-1, with D unclear. Trimming left V 5 bases short and J 0 bases short, with 11 bases between. The germline V gene encodes CDR1 SNHLY and CDR2 FYNGKV (reference sequence). The CDR3 has 15 residues. The sequenced part of the CDR3 DNA is TGTGCCAGCAGCAAGACCAGTTATAACTATGCTGAGCAGTTC. Encoded protein: CASSKTSYNYAEQF. The whole CDR3 is CASSKTSYNYAEQFF.

By sample share, this clone is medium-sized. Any gene name here is a mouse gene name. The read is 1 residue too short to cover the CDR3 end, so that end is filled in from the germline J gene. This sequence joins TRBV23 and TRBJ2-7; no DNA check was done on the table's D call, TRBD2. The CDR3 has 12 residues. Germline V lookup: CDR1 KGHTA, CDR2 FQNQQP. CDR3 DNA, as far as it was read: TGCTCCAGCAGTCTCTGGGGGGATGAACAGTAC. Protein sequence: CSSSLWGDEQY. The CDR3 in full is CSSSLWGDEQYF.